The 10 T cell receptor beta chains reported below all come from one sample, sequenced in a study of T cell responses to AZD1222 COVID-19 vaccine. Some clones are missing from TCRdb's copy, which holds only in-frame ones; the method was immunoSEQ multiplex PCR. The sample lists around 100,000 clones; about 87% were seen once. The source material was peripheral blood, sampled on day 0 of AZD1222 vaccination. These receptors came from an adult in good health.

The CDR3 DNA reads TGTGCCAGCAGTCCCTGGGGAACCTACGAGCAGTACTTC. It yields the protein CASSPWGTYEQYF. J is TRBJ2-7 and V is TRBV12-3 or TRBV12-4; D remains ambiguous. This CDR3 has 13 amino acids. V lost 5 bases and J 2 bases, leaving 10 bases between the germline ends.

The chain links TRBV24-1 to TRBJ2-7; D remains ambiguous. The germline gives CDR1 KGHDR, CDR2 SFDVKD. The V end lost 5 bases, the J end lost 7 bases, and 14 bases lay between the germline ends. The CDR3 runs to 13 residues. CDR3 bases: TGTGCCACCAGTGTATCCACCTACGGGGAGCAGTACTTC. It is translated as CATSVSTYGEQYF.

The chain combines TRBV7-6 with TRBJ1-3, with D perhaps matching TRBD1 (6 bases). The CDR3 has 16 amino acids. V shed 5 bases and J shed 4 bases, with 18 bases lying between them. CDR1 is SGHVS, CDR2 FNYEAQ, per germline. The CDR3 protein is CASSTTWGALGNTIYF. CDR3 nucleotides: TGTGCCAGCAGCACCACGTGGGGGGCTCTGGGAAACACCATATATTTT.

In its sample, this clone was seen once. The genes are TRBV6-1 and TRBJ1-2; D gene unclear. With 0 bases removed from V and 8 bases from J, the gap between germline ends came to 7 bases. The CDR3 has 12 amino acids. The germline gives CDR1 MNHNS, CDR2 SASEGT. CDR3 protein: CASSEALLGYTF. In DNA form, the CDR3 reads TGTGCCAGCAGTGAAGCGCTTCTAGGCTACACCTTC.

The rearrangement joins TRBV7-3 to TRBJ1-1, with D possibly TRBD1 on 5 matching bases. In germline, CDR1 is SGHTA, CDR2 FQGTGA. The length of the CDR3 is 16 residues. The V and J ends lost 5 bases and 1 base respectively, with 17 bases between them. The CDR3 spells CASSLTPGLGNTEAFF. CDR3 DNA sequence: TGTGCCAGCAGCCTCACCCCGGGACTGGGGAACACTGAAGCTTTCTTT.

The V and J genes are TRBV5-1 and TRBJ2-1; 9 nucleotides align to TRBD1. The junction had 6 bases not matched to a gene; V was cut back by 3 bases and J by 8 bases. Germline CDR1 reads SGHRS; CDR2 reads YFSETQ. This CDR3 contains 14 residues. CDR3: CASSSGTGYHEQFF. As DNA, the CDR3 is TGCGCCAGCAGCTCCGGGACAGGGTATCATGAGCAGTTCTTC.

The rearrangement links TRBV28 to TRBJ1-1; D gene unclear. The CDR3 loop spans 12 amino acids. The V end lost 2 bases, the J end lost 5 bases, and 6 bases lay between the germline ends. The germline V gene encodes CDR1 MDHEN and CDR2 SYDVKM. CDR3 DNA sequence: TGTGCCAGCAGTTTAGAGTGGACTGAAGCTTTCTTT. It translates to CASSLEWTEAFF.

This rearrangement joins TRBV5-5 to TRBJ1-1; D remains unclear. With 0 bases removed from V and 8 bases from J, the gap between germline ends came to 11 bases. Germline lookup yields CDR1 SGHKS and CDR2 YYEKEE (reference sequence). This CDR3 region has 13 residues. CDR3 in amino acids: CASSLGIRAEAFF. CDR3 in DNA: TGTGCCAGCAGCTTGGGGATTAGGGCGGAAGCTTTCTTT.

The chain couples TRBV30 to TRBJ1-4; D call uncertain. CDR3 length: 12 residues. From germline, CDR1 is GTSNPN and CDR2 SVGIG (reference sequence). Trimming removed 0 bases from V and 7 bases from J, with 6 bases in between. The CDR3 DNA sequence: TGTGCCTGGAGTGTGGCGGGTGAAAAACTGTTTTTT. As protein: CAWSVAGEKLFF.

The chain uses TRBV5-6 and TRBJ2-5, with D possibly being TRBD1 (6 bases). CDR1 SGHDT and CDR2 YYEEEE come from the germline V gene. The ends were cut back, 7 bases at V and 5 bases at J, with 18 bases in the middle. The CDR3 is 14 residues long. CDR3 DNA: TGTGCCAGCCGCCCCCGGGACACTCGGGAGACCCAGTACTTC. Translated, it gives CASRPRDTRETQYF. Together with reference TRBV5-6 and TRBJ2-5, the CDR3 gives the full variable domain: DAGVTQSPTHLIKTRGQQVTLRCSPKSGHDTVSWYQQALGQGPQFIFQYYEEEERQRGNFPDRFSGHQFPNYSSELNVNALLLGDSALYLCASRPRDTRETQYFGPGTRLLVL.